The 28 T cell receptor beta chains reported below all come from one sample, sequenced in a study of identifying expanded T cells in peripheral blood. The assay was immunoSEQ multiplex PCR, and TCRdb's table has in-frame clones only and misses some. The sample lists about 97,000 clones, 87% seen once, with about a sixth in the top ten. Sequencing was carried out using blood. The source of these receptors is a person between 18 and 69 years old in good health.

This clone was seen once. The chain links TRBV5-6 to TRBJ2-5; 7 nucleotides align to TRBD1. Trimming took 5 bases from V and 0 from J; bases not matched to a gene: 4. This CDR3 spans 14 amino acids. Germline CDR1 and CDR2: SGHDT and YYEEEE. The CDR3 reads CASRGTVYQETQYF. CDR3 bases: TGTGCCAGCAGGGGGACAGTGTACCAAGAGACCCAGTACTTC.

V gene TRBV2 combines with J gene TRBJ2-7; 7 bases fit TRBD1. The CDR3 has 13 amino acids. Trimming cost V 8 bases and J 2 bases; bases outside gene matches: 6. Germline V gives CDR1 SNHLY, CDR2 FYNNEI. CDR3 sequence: CASWTGPPYEQYF. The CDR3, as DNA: TGTGCCAGCTGGACAGGACCCCCCTACGAGCAGTACTTC.

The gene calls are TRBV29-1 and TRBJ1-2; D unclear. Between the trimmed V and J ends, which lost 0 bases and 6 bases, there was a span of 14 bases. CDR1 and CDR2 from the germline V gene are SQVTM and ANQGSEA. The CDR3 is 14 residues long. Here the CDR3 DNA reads TGCAGCGTTGAAGATCGGAGATTGGTTAATGGCTACACCTTC. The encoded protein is CSVEDRRLVNGYTF.

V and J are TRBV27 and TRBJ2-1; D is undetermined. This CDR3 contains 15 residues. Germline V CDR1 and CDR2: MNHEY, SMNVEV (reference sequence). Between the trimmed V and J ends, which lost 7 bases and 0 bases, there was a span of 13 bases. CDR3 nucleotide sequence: TGTGCCAGCACCATCACCCTAAGCTCCTACAATGAGCAGTTCTTC. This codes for CASTITLSSYNEQFF.

In nucleotides, the CDR3 is TGTGCCAGCAGCCAGGACAGGAGTAAAGCTTTCTTT. This translates into CASSQDRSKAFF. This rearrangement joins TRBV6-5 to TRBJ1-1, with 7 positions matching TRBD1. Trimming removed 6 bases from V and 9 bases from J; junction bases left unmatched: 7. From germline, CDR1 is MNHEY and CDR2 SVGAGI. The CDR3 is 12 amino acids.

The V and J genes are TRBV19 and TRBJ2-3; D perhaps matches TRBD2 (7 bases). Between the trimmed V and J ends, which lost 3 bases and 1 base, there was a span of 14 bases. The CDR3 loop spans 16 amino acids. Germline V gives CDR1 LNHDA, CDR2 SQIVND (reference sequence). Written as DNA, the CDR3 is TGTGCCAGTAGTATGGGGCGGGGGCCCCGCACAGATACGCAGTATTTT. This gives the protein CASSMGRGPRTDTQYF.

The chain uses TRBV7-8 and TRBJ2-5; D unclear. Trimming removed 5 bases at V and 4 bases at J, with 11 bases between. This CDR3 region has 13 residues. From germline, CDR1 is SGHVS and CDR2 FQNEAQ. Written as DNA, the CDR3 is TGTGCCAGCAGCCGCGCCGTCGGAGAGACCCAGTACTTC. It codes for CASSRAVGETQYF.

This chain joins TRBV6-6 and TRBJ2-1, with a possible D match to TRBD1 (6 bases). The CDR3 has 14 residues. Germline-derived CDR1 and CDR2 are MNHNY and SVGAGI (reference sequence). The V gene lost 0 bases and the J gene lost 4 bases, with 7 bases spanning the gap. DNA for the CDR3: TGTGCCAGCAGTTACTCGGACAGTTACAATGAGCAGTTCTTC. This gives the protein CASSYSDSYNEQFF.

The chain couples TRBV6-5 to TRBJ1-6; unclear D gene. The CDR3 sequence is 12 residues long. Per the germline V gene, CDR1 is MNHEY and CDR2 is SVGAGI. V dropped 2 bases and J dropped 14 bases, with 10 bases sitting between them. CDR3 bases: TGTGCCAGCAGTTACACCCGGGCTGCCCTCCACTTT. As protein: CASSYTRAALHF.

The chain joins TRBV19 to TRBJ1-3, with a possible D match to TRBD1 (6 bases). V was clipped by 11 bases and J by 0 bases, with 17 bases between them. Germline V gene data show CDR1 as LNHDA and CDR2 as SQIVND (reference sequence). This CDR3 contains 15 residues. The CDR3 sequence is CAVKDRSFSGNTIYF. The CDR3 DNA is TGTGCCGTGAAAGACAGGAGCTTCTCTGGAAACACCATATATTTT. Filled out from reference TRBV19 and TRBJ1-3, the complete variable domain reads DGGITQSPKYLFRKEGQNVTLSCEQNLNHDAMYWYRQDPGQGLRLIYYSQIVNDFQKGDIAEGYSVSREKKESFPLTVTSAQKNPTAFYLCAVKDRSFSGNTIYFGEGSWLTVV.

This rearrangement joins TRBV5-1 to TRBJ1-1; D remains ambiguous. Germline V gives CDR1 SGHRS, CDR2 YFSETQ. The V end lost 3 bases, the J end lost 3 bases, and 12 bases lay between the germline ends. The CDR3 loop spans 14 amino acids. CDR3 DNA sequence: TGCGCCAGCAGCTGGGGAGGGTTGGACACTGAAGCTTTCTTT. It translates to CASSWGGLDTEAFF.

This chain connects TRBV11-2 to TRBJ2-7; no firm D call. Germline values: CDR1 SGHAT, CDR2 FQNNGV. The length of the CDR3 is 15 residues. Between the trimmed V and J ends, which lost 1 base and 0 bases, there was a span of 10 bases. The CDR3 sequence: CASSLVRVGSYEQYF. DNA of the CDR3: TGTGCCAGCAGCTTAGTTCGGGTTGGCTCCTACGAGCAGTACTTC.

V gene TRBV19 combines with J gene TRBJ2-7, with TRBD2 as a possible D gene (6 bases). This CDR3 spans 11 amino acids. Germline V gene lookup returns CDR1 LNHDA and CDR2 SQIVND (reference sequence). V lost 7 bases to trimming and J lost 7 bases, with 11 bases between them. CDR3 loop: CASTYGGEQYF. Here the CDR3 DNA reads TGTGCCAGTACCTATGGGGGGGAGCAGTACTTC.

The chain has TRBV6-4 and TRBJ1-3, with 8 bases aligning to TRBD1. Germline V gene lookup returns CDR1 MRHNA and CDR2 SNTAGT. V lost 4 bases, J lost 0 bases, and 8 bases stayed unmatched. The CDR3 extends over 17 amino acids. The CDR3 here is CASSGRDRSYSGNTIYF. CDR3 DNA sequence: TGTGCCAGCAGTGGCCGGGACAGGAGCTACTCTGGAAACACCATATATTTT.

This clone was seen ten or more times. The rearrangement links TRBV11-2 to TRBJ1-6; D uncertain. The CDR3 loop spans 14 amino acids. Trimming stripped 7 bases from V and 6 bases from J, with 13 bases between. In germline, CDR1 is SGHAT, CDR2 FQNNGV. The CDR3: CASTIGISNSPLHF. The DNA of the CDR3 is TGTGCCAGCACTATAGGGATAAGTAATTCACCCCTCCACTTT.

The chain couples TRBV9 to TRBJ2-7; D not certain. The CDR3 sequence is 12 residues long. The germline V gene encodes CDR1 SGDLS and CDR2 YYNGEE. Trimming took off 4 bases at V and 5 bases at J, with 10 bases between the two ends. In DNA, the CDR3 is TGTGCCAGCAGCTCACGGACGGACGAGCAGTACTTC. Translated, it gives CASSSRTDEQYF.

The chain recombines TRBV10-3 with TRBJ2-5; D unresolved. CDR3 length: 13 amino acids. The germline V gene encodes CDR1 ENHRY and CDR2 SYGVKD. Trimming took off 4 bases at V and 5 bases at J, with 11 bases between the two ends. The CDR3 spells CAISALESETQYF. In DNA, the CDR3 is TGTGCCATCAGTGCCTTAGAGAGTGAGACCCAGTACTTC.

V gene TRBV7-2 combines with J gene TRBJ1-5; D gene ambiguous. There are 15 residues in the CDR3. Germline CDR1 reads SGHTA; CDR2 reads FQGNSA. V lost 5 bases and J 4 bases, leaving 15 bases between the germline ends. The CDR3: CASSSSGEPNQPQHF. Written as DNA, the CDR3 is TGTGCCAGCAGCAGCTCCGGGGAACCTAATCAGCCCCAGCATTTT. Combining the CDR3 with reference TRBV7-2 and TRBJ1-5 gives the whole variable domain GAGVSQSPSNKVTEKGKDVELRCDPISGHTALYWYRQSLGQGLEFLIYFQGNSAPDKSGLPSDRFSAERTGGSVSTLTIQRTQQEDSAVYLCASSSSGEPNQPQHFGDGTRLSIL.

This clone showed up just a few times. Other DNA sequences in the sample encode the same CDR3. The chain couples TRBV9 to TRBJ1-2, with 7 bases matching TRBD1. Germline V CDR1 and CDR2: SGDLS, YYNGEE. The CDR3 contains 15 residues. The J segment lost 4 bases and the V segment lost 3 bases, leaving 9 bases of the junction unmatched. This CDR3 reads CASSAARGGGYGYTF. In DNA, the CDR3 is TGTGCCAGCAGCGCGGCCAGGGGGGGAGGCTATGGCTACACCTTC. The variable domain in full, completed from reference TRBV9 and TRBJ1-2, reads DSGVTQTPKHLITATGQRVTLRCSPRSGDLSVYWYQQSLDQGLQFLIQYYNGEERAKGNILERFSAQQFPDLHSELNLSSLELGDSALYFCASSAARGGGYGYTFGSGTRLTVV.

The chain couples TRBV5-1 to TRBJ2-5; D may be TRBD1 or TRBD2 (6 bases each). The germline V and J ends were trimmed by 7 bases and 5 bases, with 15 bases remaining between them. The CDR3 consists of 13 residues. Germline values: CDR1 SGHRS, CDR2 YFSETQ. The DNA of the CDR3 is TGCGCCAGCGAGGGGGGATCCCAGGAGACCCAGTACTTC. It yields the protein CASEGGSQETQYF.

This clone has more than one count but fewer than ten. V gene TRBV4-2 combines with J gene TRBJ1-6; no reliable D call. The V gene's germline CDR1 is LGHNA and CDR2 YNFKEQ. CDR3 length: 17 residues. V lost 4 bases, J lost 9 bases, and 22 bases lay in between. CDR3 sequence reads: CASSPYSLQSDGSPLHF. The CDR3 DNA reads TGTGCCAGCAGCCCATACTCCTTACAGTCTGATGGTTCACCCCTCCACTTT.

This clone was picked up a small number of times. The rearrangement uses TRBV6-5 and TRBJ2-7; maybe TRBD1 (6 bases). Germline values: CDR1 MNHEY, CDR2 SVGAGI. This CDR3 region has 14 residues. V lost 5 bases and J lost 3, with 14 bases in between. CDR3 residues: CASSTGTTNYEQYF. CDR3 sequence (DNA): TGTGCCAGCAGTACCGGGACAACGAACTACGAGCAGTACTTC.

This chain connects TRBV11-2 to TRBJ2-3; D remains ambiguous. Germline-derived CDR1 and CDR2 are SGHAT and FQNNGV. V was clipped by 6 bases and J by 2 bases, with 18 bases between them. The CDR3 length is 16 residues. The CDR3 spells CASSPGAPYSTDTQYF. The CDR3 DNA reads TGTGCCAGCAGTCCAGGTGCACCATATTCCACAGATACGCAGTATTTT. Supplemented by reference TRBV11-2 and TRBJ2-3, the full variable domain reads EAGVAQSPRYKIIEKRQSVAFWCNPISGHATLYWYQQILGQGPKLLIQFQNNGVVDDSQLPKDRFSAERLKGVDSTLKIQPAKLEDSAVYLCASSPGAPYSTDTQYFGPGTRLTVL.

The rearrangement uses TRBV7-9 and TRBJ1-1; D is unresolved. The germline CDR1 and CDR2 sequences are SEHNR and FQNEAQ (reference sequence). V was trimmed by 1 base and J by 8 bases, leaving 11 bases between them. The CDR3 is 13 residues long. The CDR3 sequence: CASSLVGEQEAFF. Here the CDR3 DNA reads TGTGCCAGCAGCTTAGTCGGGGAACAGGAAGCTTTCTTT.

This CDR3 reads CASSLGTGRTEAFF. CDR3 nucleotides: TGTGCCAGCAGCTTAGGCACAGGGAGGACTGAAGCTTTCTTT. This chain connects TRBV11-3 to TRBJ1-1, with a possible D match to TRBD1 (6 bases). V lost 1 base and J lost 5, with 11 bases in between. The CDR3 has 14 amino acids. Germline CDR1 SGHNT, CDR2 YENEEA.

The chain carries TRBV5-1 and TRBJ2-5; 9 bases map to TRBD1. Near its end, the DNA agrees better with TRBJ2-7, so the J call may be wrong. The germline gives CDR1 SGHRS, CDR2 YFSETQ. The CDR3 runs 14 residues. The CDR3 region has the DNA TGCGCCAGCAGCATGGGACAGGGACTCTACGAGCAGTACTTC. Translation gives CASSMGQGLYEQYF.

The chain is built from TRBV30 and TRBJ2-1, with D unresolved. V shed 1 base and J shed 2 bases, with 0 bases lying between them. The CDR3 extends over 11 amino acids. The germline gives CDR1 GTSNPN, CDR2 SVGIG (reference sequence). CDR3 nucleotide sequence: TGTGCCTGGAGTGCCTACAATGAGCAGTTCTTC. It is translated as CAWSAYNEQFF.

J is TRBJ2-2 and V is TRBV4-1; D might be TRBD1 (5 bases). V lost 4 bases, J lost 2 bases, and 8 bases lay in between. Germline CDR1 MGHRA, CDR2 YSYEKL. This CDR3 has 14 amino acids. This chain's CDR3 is CASSLDRNTGELFF. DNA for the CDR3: TGCGCCAGCAGCCTCGACAGAAACACCGGGGAGCTGTTTTTT.